The present T cell receptor (beta chain) was sequenced within a study of cytomegalovirus exposure and HLA in healthy donors. General study results and limits: It was about 150 TCR beta chains that were listed as cytomegalovirus-associated. It was likely that a cluster of highly shared sequence variants was a sequencing artifact. In a later analysis, a missense DCLRE1C variant was linked to TCR beta V- and J-gene trimming.

Germline lookup yields CDR1 SQVTM and CDR2 ANQGSEA. CDR3 size: 13 residues. V dropped 6 bases and J dropped 6 bases, with 17 bases sitting between them. Of note for this clone: Its antigen is not identified.

Use of 60 Vbeta and 13 Jbeta primers characterized the PCR. The method was immunoSEQ multiplex PCR; TCRdb's version includes in-frame clones alone and lacks a portion of them. The sample's table shows around 200,000 clones. The source of this sequence is a girl aged 2-10 years in good health and CMV-seropositive. The sample comprised PBMCs. This chain uses TRBV29-1 with TRBJ1-1, with D possibly being TRBD1 (6 bases). In nucleotides, the CDR3 is TGCAGCGTGGCCCGTTTACAGGGTTCTGAAGCTTTCTTT. Protein sequence: CSVARLQGSEAFF.